The clone carrying this T cell receptor (beta chain) was counted only a few times. Using immunoSEQ multiplex PCR, the repertoire was profiled, and TCRdb retains in-frame clones only, with some absent. The table includes about 53,000 clones, more than 75% detected once. The sample is drawn from a study of blood T cell repertoires in COVID-19. Study at large: Spain, Italy and the United States supplied samples that represented acute and convalescent COVID-19. Nucleic acid was either cDNA or gDNA, and it came from T cells, B-cell-depleted T cells, or PBMCs.

Looked up from germline, CDR1 is KGHDR and CDR2 is SFDVKD. Trimming cost V 3 bases and J 3 bases; bases outside gene matches: 3. The CDR3 loop spans 16 amino acids. The sample comprised peripheral blood. This TCR derives from a man aged 45 to 65 with acute or convalescent COVID-19. The V gene is TRBV24-1, the J gene TRBJ2-5; TRBD2 matches at 13 bases. CDR3 sequence: CATSDRTSGREETQYF. CDR3 in DNA: TGTGCCACCAGTGATCGGACTAGCGGGAGAGAAGAGACCCAGTACTTC.